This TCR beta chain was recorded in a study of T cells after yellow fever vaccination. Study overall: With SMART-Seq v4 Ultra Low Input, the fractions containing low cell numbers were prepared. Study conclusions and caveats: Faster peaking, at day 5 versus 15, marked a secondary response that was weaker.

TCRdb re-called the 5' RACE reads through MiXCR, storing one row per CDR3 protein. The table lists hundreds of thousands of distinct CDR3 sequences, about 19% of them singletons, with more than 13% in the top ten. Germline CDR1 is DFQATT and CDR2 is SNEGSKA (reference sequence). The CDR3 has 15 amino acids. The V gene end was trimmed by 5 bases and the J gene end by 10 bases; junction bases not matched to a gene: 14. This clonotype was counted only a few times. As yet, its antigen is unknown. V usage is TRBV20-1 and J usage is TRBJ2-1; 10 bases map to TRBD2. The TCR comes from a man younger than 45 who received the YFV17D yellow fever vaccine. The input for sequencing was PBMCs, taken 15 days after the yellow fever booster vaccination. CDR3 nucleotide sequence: TGCAGTGCTCACAGCACTAGCGGGATGATCCGCGAGCAGTTCTTC. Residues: CSAHSTSGMIREQFF.